This record covers a single TCR beta chain. The CDR3 is 17 amino acids. V was trimmed by 8 bases and J by 5 bases, leaving 25 bases between them. CDR1 SGHNT and CDR2 YENEEA come from the germline V gene. The data derive from a study of cytomegalovirus exposure and HLA in healthy donors. The PCR used 60 Vbeta and 13 Jbeta primers. Assay: immunoSEQ multiplex PCR; the TCRdb copy retains only in-frame clones and omits some. This table has about 280,000 clones, about 87% appearing once. The rearrangement uses TRBV11-3 and TRBJ1-3; a possible D gene is TRBD1 (6 bases). This TCR was sampled from a woman between 18 and 29 years old in good health and CMV-seronegative. The sample taken for sequencing was PBMCs. The CDR3 coding sequence is TGTGCCAGCTACAACCCGACAGGAACCCGCTTAAGAAACACCATATATTTT. Translating it yields CASYNPTGTRLRNTIYF.